The 15 T cell receptor beta chains below were found in one sample sequenced in a study of neurological immune-mediated disorders. Regarding time point: technical triplicate 1. Each CDR3 protein gets one entry after TCRdb re-called the 5' RACE reads with MiXCR. The table shows fewer than 45,000 distinct CDR3 sequences, with over 8.5% occurring only once. The sequenced sample was PBMCs. These receptors all come from a man aged 55-75 years with HTLV-1-associated myelopathy (HAM/TSP).

This clonotype came up many times. The chain recombines TRBV24-1 with TRBJ2-2, with 7 bases aligning to TRBD2. CDR3 length equals 14 residues. CDR1 is KGHDR and CDR2 is SFDVKD in the germline V gene. V dropped 9 bases and J dropped 1; count of bases not matched to a gene: 4. The CDR3 is CATWEGRNTGELFF. The CDR3 DNA reads as TGTGCCACCTGGGAGGGCCGGAACACCGGGGAGCTGTTTTTT.

At least ten counts were recorded for this clonotype. J is TRBJ2-1 and V is TRBV2; no definite D call. This CDR3 has 10 amino acids. V dropped 6 bases and J dropped 13 bases, with 10 bases sitting between them. Per the germline V gene, CDR1 is SNHLY and CDR2 is FYNNEI. As DNA, the CDR3 is TGTGCCAGCAGAATTACTACCCAGTTCTTC. Protein product: CASRITTQFF. The whole variable domain, remainder taken from reference TRBV2 and TRBJ2-1, is EPEVTQTPSHQVTQMGQEVILRCVPISNHLYFYWYRQILGQKVEFLVSFYNNEISEKSEIFDDQFSVERPDGSNFTLKIRSTKLEDSAMYFCASRITTQFFGPGTRLTVL.

This clonotype appeared many times. V gene TRBV3-1 combines with J gene TRBJ2-6; D is ambiguous. This CDR3 comprises 16 residues. The ends were cut back, 4 bases at V and 0 bases at J, with 10 bases in the middle. CDR1 is LGHDT and CDR2 is YNNKEL in the germline V gene (reference sequence). CDR3 amino acids: CASSPQWSSGANVLTF. The DNA of the CDR3 is TGTGCCAGCAGCCCCCAATGGAGCTCTGGGGCCAACGTCCTGACTTTC.

In its sample, this clonotype was seen many times. This chain links TRBV11-2 with TRBJ2-1, with D unresolved. The CDR3 has 13 residues. In germline, CDR1 is SGHAT, CDR2 FQNNGV. V gave up 3 bases and J gave up 9 bases, with 12 bases separating them. CDR3 coding DNA: TGTGCCAGCAGCTTGGAAGGTTTTGGTGAGCAGTTCTTC. This encodes CASSLEGFGEQFF.

This clonotype was counted many times. The chain combines TRBV5-6 with TRBJ2-5, with no clear D. V gave up 1 base and J gave up 1 base, with 8 bases separating them. Germline loops: CDR1 SGHDT, CDR2 YYEEEE. The CDR3 is 14 amino acids. Here the CDR3 reads CASSLSSTQETQYF. The DNA for the CDR3 is TGTGCCAGCAGCTTGAGCTCCACCCAAGAGACCCAGTACTTC.

This clonotype was counted at least ten times. CDR3 sequence (DNA): TGTGCCAGCAGCTATCGGGAGGGTTACAATGAGCAGTTCTTC. The encoded protein is CASSYREGYNEQFF. The V and J genes are TRBV7-2 and TRBJ2-1, with TRBD2 matching 8 bases. Germline V CDR1 and CDR2: SGHTA, FQGNSA. This CDR3 is built from 14 residues. V was pared by 4 bases and J by 4 bases, with 3 bases of the junction left unmatched. Looking up the rest from reference TRBV7-2 and TRBJ2-1 gives the full variable domain: GAGVSQSPSNKVTEKGKDVELRCDPISGHTALYWYRQSLGQGLEFLIYFQGNSAPDKSGLPSDRFSAERTGGSVSTLTIQRTQQEDSAVYLCASSYREGYNEQFFGPGTRLTVL.

This clonotype appeared many times. The CDR3 region is CSARDIAGVLNEQFF. CDR3 sequence (DNA): TGCAGTGCTAGAGATATAGCGGGAGTGCTCAATGAGCAGTTCTTC. V usage is TRBV20-1 and J usage is TRBJ2-1, with 9 nucleotides matching TRBD2. V dropped 0 bases and J dropped 6; count of bases not matched to a gene: 6. Germline lookup yields CDR1 DFQATT and CDR2 SNEGSKA (reference sequence). There are 15 residues in the CDR3.

This clonotype was found many times. The CDR3 nucleotides are TGCAGTGCCCTGGACCCTCCCTACGAGCAGTACTTC. Translation: CSALDPPYEQYF. The gene calls are TRBV20-1 and TRBJ2-7; D gene ambiguous. The CDR3 has 12 amino acids. Per germline, CDR1 DFQATT and CDR2 SNEGSKA (reference sequence). Trimming took 6 bases from V and 2 from J, leaving 11 bases between them.

In DNA, the CDR3 is TGTGCCAGCAGTGAAGGCGAGGGGCCATCCTACGAGCAGTACTTC. It codes for CASSEGEGPSYEQYF. V and J are TRBV6-1 and TRBJ2-7; D assignment may be TRBD1 or TRBD2 (5 bases each). Deletions cut 1 base from V and 1 base from J, with 11 bases between. The CDR3 loop spans 15 amino acids. Looked up from germline, CDR1 is MNHNS and CDR2 is SASEGT.

There are many counts of this clonotype. CDR3 DNA: TGTGCCAGCAGTAGGAGTAGACAGGGGGCTTCGGTCGGCTACACCTTC. Encoded protein: CASSRSRQGASVGYTF. The J gene is TRBJ1-2, the V gene TRBV6-5; TRBD1 matches at 10 bases. Germline assignment: CDR1 MNHEY and CDR2 SVGAGI. This CDR3 is 16 amino acids long. V was pared by 5 bases and J by 8 bases, with 14 bases of the junction left unmatched.

This clonotype was found many times. The chain recombines TRBV5-1 with TRBJ2-1; 14 bases align to TRBD2. V was pared by 4 bases and J by 6 bases, with 6 bases of the junction left unmatched. CDR1 and CDR2 from the germline V gene are SGHRS and YFSETQ. This CDR3 is 16 amino acids long. The CDR3 nucleotides are TGCGCCAGCAGCGGGGGAGGGACTAGCGGGGGCAATGAGCAGTTCTTC. It is translated as CASSGGGTSGGNEQFF.

The CDR3 loop reads CASSYRGRMNTEAFF. The CDR3 DNA reads as TGTGCCAGCAGTTACAGGGGGCGGATGAACACTGAAGCTTTCTTT. V usage is TRBV6-5 and J usage is TRBJ1-1; TRBD1 matches 7 bases. The CDR3 is 15 residues long. V was pared by 2 bases and J by 0 bases, with 3 bases of the junction left unmatched. The germline gives CDR1 MNHEY, CDR2 SVGAGI.

This clonotype was seen repeatedly, ten times or more. The chain combines TRBV20-1 with TRBJ2-7, with 11 bases that match TRBD2. Germline loops: CDR1 DFQATT, CDR2 SNEGSKA (reference sequence). V lost 4 bases to trimming and J lost 6 bases; unmatched junction nucleotides: 2. CDR3 length: 12 amino acids. DNA for the CDR3: TGCAGTGCTACTAGCGGGAGGCGCGAGCAGTACTTC. Translating it yields CSATSGRREQYF.

This clonotype came up many times. The genes are TRBV19 and TRBJ1-3; no definite D call. The CDR3 length is 13 residues. The germline V gene encodes CDR1 LNHDA and CDR2 SQIVND (reference sequence). V was pared by 4 bases and J by 2 bases, with 6 bases between. CDR3 residues: CASSRGTGNTIYF. CDR3 bases: TGTGCCAGTAGTAGAGGGACTGGAAACACCATATATTTT.

This clonotype was seen at least ten times. V is TRBV20-1 and J is TRBJ2-3, with a tentative D call TRBD1 (6 bases). The V and J ends lost 3 bases and 2 bases respectively, with 12 bases between them. Germline V gives CDR1 DFQATT, CDR2 SNEGSKA (reference sequence). The CDR3 runs to 14 residues. This chain's CDR3 is CSASIQGNTDTQYF. CDR3 DNA sequence: TGCAGTGCTAGCATACAGGGCAACACAGATACGCAGTATTTT.